One TCR beta chain is described in this entry. Its antigen is not identified. These data belong to a study of cytomegalovirus exposure and HLA in healthy donors. Study outcomes and limitations: Most TCR sequences were rare, but some public TCRs occurred in many donors. Cytomegalovirus association was assigned to about 150 TCR beta chains.

While the first cohort had 600 to 800 subjects, the donors belonged to the separate validation cohort of 100 to 150 subjects. The CDR3 extends over 15 amino acids. From germline, CDR1 is SEHNR and CDR2 FQNEAQ (reference sequence). V lost 0 bases, J lost 7 bases, and 13 bases lay in between. Method: immunoSEQ multiplex PCR; TCRdb's copy keeps in-frame clones and lacks some. The sample shows 200,000 to 250,000 clones, 75% to 95% of them seen only once. The rearrangement links TRBV7-9 to TRBJ2-1; the D gene is possibly TRBD1 (6 bases). Sample: PBMCs. This clonotype was sampled from a woman aged 18-29 years in good health and CMV-seronegative. The CDR3 loop is CASSLALTGRNEQFF. CDR3 bases: TGTGCCAGCAGCTTAGCGTTAACAGGGCGGAATGAGCAGTTCTTC.